Listed here are 22 T cell receptor beta chains from one sample, sequenced in a study of blood T cell repertoires in COVID-19. TCRdb's table, derived via immunoSEQ multiplex PCR, lists solely in-frame clones and lacks some. In the table there are over 45,000 clones, less than 75% of which are singletons. Sequencing was done on a sample of peripheral blood. All receptors derive from a woman in her 50s with active or convalescent COVID-19.

The chain links TRBV11-2 to TRBJ2-7; tentative D call: TRBD1 (6 bases). The CDR3 runs to 17 residues. V was cut by 1 base and J by 0 bases, with 16 bases left in between. The V gene's germline CDR1 is SGHAT and CDR2 FQNNGV. CDR3: CASSLGVQGLSSYEQYF. Written as DNA, the CDR3 is TGTGCCAGCAGCTTAGGGGTACAGGGTCTATCCTCCTACGAGCAGTACTTC.

The V call is TRBV12-3 or TRBV12-4, the J call TRBJ1-3; a possible D gene is TRBD1 (5 bases). The CDR3 is 13 amino acids. V dropped 7 bases and J dropped 8 bases, with 15 bases sitting between them. This CDR3 reads CASTTGGVHTIYF. The CDR3 coding sequence is TGTGCCAGCACCACGGGGGGGGTTCACACCATATATTTT.

The rearrangement links TRBV28 to TRBJ2-5, with D perhaps TRBD2 (5 bases). Germline V lookup: CDR1 MDHEN, CDR2 SYDVKM. The CDR3 sequence is 15 residues long. V was trimmed by 5 bases and J by 1 base, leaving 14 bases between them. The CDR3 nucleotides read TGTGCCAGCAGTCTGACGAACGCGGGCCAAGAGACCCAGTACTTC. Its translation: CASSLTNAGQETQYF. Combining the CDR3 with reference TRBV28 and TRBJ2-5 gives the whole variable domain DVKVTQSSRYLVKRTGEKVFLECVQDMDHENMFWYRQDPGLGLRLIYFSYDVKMKEKGDIPEGYSVSREKKERFSLILESASTNQTSMYLCASSLTNAGQETQYFGPGTRLLVL.

In regard to this clone: Other DNA sequences in the same sample also yield this CDR3. The gene calls are TRBV20-1 and TRBJ2-7, with D hard to call. V gave up 2 bases and J gave up 3 bases, with 5 bases separating them. Germline V gene data show CDR1 as DFQATT and CDR2 as SNEGSKA (reference sequence). The CDR3 loop spans 11 amino acids. The CDR3 nucleotides read TGCAGTGCTAGACGCGACTACGAGCAGTACTTC. This sequence encodes CSARRDYEQYF.

J is TRBJ2-3 and V is TRBV29-1, with TRBD1 as a possible D gene (6 bases). Germline CDR1 reads SQVTM; CDR2 reads ANQGSEA. V lost 2 bases and J 5 bases, leaving 26 bases between the germline ends. CDR3 size: 18 residues. CDR3 in DNA: TGCAGCGTTGAATTTCTTCCGAGTGGAGGAGCCAGGGGAGATACGCAGTATTTT. It codes for CSVEFLPSGGARGDTQYF.

This sequence joins TRBV15 and TRBJ2-3; 9 bases match TRBD2. The CDR3 length is 16 residues. V lost 0 bases and J lost 8; bases outside the gene matches: 9. CDR1 is LNHNV and CDR2 is YYDKDF in the germline V gene (reference sequence). In DNA form, the CDR3 reads TGTGCCACCAGCAGAGAACCGGGACTAGCAATAGGTACGCAGTATTTT. Encoded protein: CATSREPGLAIGTQYF. Using reference TRBV15 and TRBJ2-3 for the parts outside the CDR3, the full variable domain is DAMVIQNPRYQVTQFGKPVTLSCSQTLNHNVMYWYQQKSSQAPKLLFHYYDKDFNNEADTPDNFQSRRPNTSFCFLDIRSPGLGDTAMYLCATSREPGLAIGTQYFGPGTRLTVL.

This clone came up a few times. This chain joins TRBV5-1 and TRBJ2-7; 7 positions agree with TRBD2. V lost 4 bases and J lost 1; bases outside the gene matches: 11. The V gene's germline CDR1 is SGHRS and CDR2 YFSETQ. This CDR3 is 16 amino acids long. The CDR3 DNA reads TGCGCCAGCAGCCCTACCGGGGGGATTCATTCCTACGAGCAGTACTTC. Translated: CASSPTGGIHSYEQYF.

The CDR3 is CASSQELGNEQFF. The DNA for the CDR3 is TGTGCCAGCAGCCAAGAACTCGGGAATGAGCAGTTCTTC. V usage is TRBV4-2 and J usage is TRBJ2-1; unclear D gene. CDR3 length: 13 residues. With 0 bases removed from V and 7 bases from J, the gap between germline ends came to 7 bases. CDR1 and CDR2 from the germline V gene are LGHNA and YNFKEQ.

There are many counts of this clone. The gene calls are TRBV4-1 and TRBJ2-3; D perhaps matches TRBD1 (6 bases). The V gene's germline CDR1 is MGHRA and CDR2 YSYEKL. The CDR3 sequence is 15 residues long. Deletions cut 0 bases from V and 4 bases from J, with 11 bases between. The CDR3 reads CASSQEDRKADTQYF. In nucleotides, the CDR3 is TGCGCCAGCAGCCAAGAAGACAGGAAGGCAGATACGCAGTATTTT.

In this sample, this clone turned up a few times. The CDR3 here is CATSHPAGEAETQYF. For the CDR3, the DNA is TGTGCCACCAGTCACCCAGCGGGGGAGGCGGAGACCCAGTACTTC. V gene TRBV24-1 combines with J gene TRBJ2-5, with TRBD2 matching over 8 bases. The CDR3 length is 15 residues. The germline V gene encodes CDR1 KGHDR and CDR2 SFDVKD. The trim removed 6 bases at V and 5 bases at J, leaving 10 bases unmatched.

This clone was observed a few times. The V call is TRBV15, the J call TRBJ1-1, with D maybe TRBD1 (5 bases). CDR1 and CDR2 (germline): LNHNV, YYDKDF (reference sequence). The V gene lost 0 bases and the J gene lost 8 bases, with 10 bases spanning the gap. The CDR3 has 13 residues. The CDR3 region is CATSRDLSGEAFF. CDR3 nucleotides: TGTGCCACCAGCAGAGATCTGTCAGGGGAAGCTTTCTTT.

The rearrangement links TRBV7-2 to TRBJ1-2; 8 bases match TRBD1. The CDR3 contains 14 residues. The J segment lost 8 bases and the V segment lost 3 bases, leaving 8 bases of the junction unmatched. Looked up from germline, CDR1 is SGHTA and CDR2 is FQGNSA. The CDR3 loop is CASSFYQGATGYTF. The CDR3, as DNA: TGTGCCAGCAGCTTCTACCAGGGGGCCACGGGCTACACCTTC.

V is TRBV7-8 and J is TRBJ2-4; weak D call: TRBD1 (5 bases). Looked up from germline, CDR1 is SGHVS and CDR2 is FQNEAQ. This CDR3 has 15 residues. Trimming left V 3 bases short and J 1 base short, with 10 bases between. In DNA form, the CDR3 reads TGTGCCAGCAGCTTTGGCAGGGCGGCCAAAAACATTCAGTACTTC. Translated, it gives CASSFGRAAKNIQYF.

V usage is TRBV11-2 and J usage is TRBJ2-3; TRBD2 agrees at 14 bases. Germline-derived CDR1 and CDR2 are SGHAT and FQNNGV. V dropped 5 bases and J dropped 4; count of bases not matched to a gene: 5. This CDR3 is 16 amino acids long. CDR3 DNA sequence: TGTGCCAGCAGCCAGGGGACTAGCGGGAGATCAGATACGCAGTATTTT. Translated: CASSQGTSGRSDTQYF.

The chain carries TRBV19 and TRBJ1-5; maybe TRBD1 (6 bases). Per the germline V gene, CDR1 is LNHDA and CDR2 is SQIVND (reference sequence). With 6 bases removed from V and 0 bases from J, the gap between germline ends came to 18 bases. This CDR3 spans 17 amino acids. As DNA, the CDR3 is TGTGCCAGTAGCTTCTTGGACAGCCCCTATAGCAATCAGCCCCAGCATTTT. Amino acid sequence: CASSFLDSPYSNQPQHF.

The table lists this clone with a few counts. This chain connects TRBV5-1 to TRBJ2-1; 8 nucleotides match TRBD2. Germline V gene sequence: CDR1 SGHRS, CDR2 YFSETQ. The CDR3 runs 17 residues. With V trimmed by 6 bases and J by 1 base, 12 bases remained unmatched. The CDR3 DNA reads as TGCGCCAGCACCCGAGAGGTAGCGGGATTTTCCTACAATGAGCAGTTCTTC. Translating gives CASTREVAGFSYNEQFF. Combining the CDR3 with reference TRBV5-1 and TRBJ2-1 gives the whole variable domain KAGVTQTPRYLIKTRGQQVTLSCSPISGHRSVSWYQQTPGQGLQFLFEYFSETQRNKGNFPGRFSGRQFSNSRSEMNVSTLELGDSALYLCASTREVAGFSYNEQFFGPGTRLTVL.

In its sample, this clone is medium-sized. V gene TRBV4-2 combines with J gene TRBJ2-7; 10 nucleotides align to TRBD2. The germline V gene encodes CDR1 LGHNA and CDR2 YNFKEQ. This CDR3 is built from 16 residues. V was pared by 6 bases and J by 4 bases, with 12 bases of the junction left unmatched. CDR3 in amino acids: CASSPNLLAGRYEQYF. CDR3 nucleotides: TGTGCCAGCAGTCCGAATCTACTAGCGGGAAGATACGAGCAGTACTTC.

The chain links TRBV20-1 to TRBJ2-3; 12 nucleotides agree with TRBD2. CDR3 length: 15 amino acids. V shed 3 bases, J shed 7 bases, and the junction held 8 bases outside the gene matches. Germline-derived CDR1 and CDR2 are DFQATT and SNEGSKA (reference sequence). CDR3 in amino acids: CSASVSLAGGYTQYF. CDR3 sequence (DNA): TGCAGTGCTAGTGTGTCTCTAGCGGGAGGGTATACGCAGTATTTT.

The chain joins TRBV5-1 to TRBJ2-5, with 9 bases fitting TRBD2. The CDR3 is 17 residues long. Germline V gene sequence: CDR1 SGHRS, CDR2 YFSETQ. V lost 0 bases and J lost 2; bases outside the gene matches: 8. The CDR3 region is CASSLVGSGSSQETQYF. In DNA form, the CDR3 reads TGCGCCAGCAGCTTGGTTGGTAGCGGGAGCAGTCAAGAGACCCAGTACTTC.

In nucleotides, the CDR3 is TGTGCCAGCAGCCAACCACAGCGGTACGCTGCGGATACGCAGTATTTT. It yields the protein CASSQPQRYAADTQYF. The chain uses TRBV3-1 (or the pseudogene TRBV3-2) and TRBJ2-3; perhaps TRBD2 as D (5 bases). Trimming took off 2 bases at V and 6 bases at J, with 18 bases between the two ends. Germline V gene lookup returns CDR1 LGHDT and CDR2 YNNKEL (reference sequence). The CDR3 is 16 residues long.

The rearrangement uses TRBV5-6 and TRBJ1-6, with D perhaps TRBD1 (6 bases). Trimming took 1 base from V and 7 from J, leaving 9 bases between them. The CDR3 is 14 residues long. The germline gives CDR1 SGHDT, CDR2 YYEEEE. The CDR3 region is CASSLRTENSPLHF. The CDR3 DNA reads TGTGCCAGCAGCTTGAGGACAGAAAATTCACCCCTCCACTTT.

The J gene is TRBJ2-1, the V gene TRBV6-4, with TRBD2 matching over 12 bases. The CDR3 sequence is 16 residues long. V was pared by 8 bases and J by 0 bases, with 5 bases of the junction left unmatched. Germline V gene data show CDR1 as MRHNA and CDR2 as SNTAGT. CDR3: CASSRTSGTSYNEQFF. DNA of the CDR3: TGTGCCAGCTCCCGGACTAGCGGGACCTCCTACAATGAGCAGTTCTTC.